Listed below are T cell receptor beta chains from one sample, sequenced in a study of spatial heterogeneity in lung cancer. TCRdb reprocessed the 5' RACE reads with MiXCR, giving one entry per CDR3 protein. The repertoire holds about 9,600 distinct CDR3 sequences, with approximately 12% as singletons. The sequences come from lung tumor tissue, collected at surgery. All receptors derive from a male donor with early-stage non-small cell lung cancer. Each CDR3 is given with its conserved first and last residue. Fields, in order: CDR3 length, J gene, clone size, V gene, D gene, CDR3 DNA, CDR3 protein. The D gene is left open where the match is weak. The listing skips clone size in some rows; elsewhere it reads once, few, many or a size class.

11,TRBJ1-5,few,TRBV6-6,-,TGTGCCAGCAGAAGTGCACAGCCCCAGCATTTT,CASRSAQPQHF
17,TRBJ2-1,-,TRBV29-1,TRBD2,TGCAGCGTTGTCGGGGGAGTCGGGAGGGCAGGCTACAATGAGCAGTTCTTC,CSVVGGVGRAGYNEQFF
18,TRBJ2-1,medium-sized,TRBV3-1,TRBD2,TGTGCCAGCAGCCAAGGCGTGACTAGCGGGAGGGCTTACAATGAGCAGTTCTTC,CASSQGVTSGRAYNEQFF
14,TRBJ2-7,medium-sized,TRBV14,-,TGTGCCAGCAGCCAGCGGACCTACTCCTACGAGCAGTACTTC,CASSQRTYSYEQYF
14,TRBJ2-7,many,TRBV20-1,-,TGCAGTGCTAGAGATCCTCTTACCCCCTACGAGCAGTACTTC,CSARDPLTPYEQYF
12,TRBJ2-3,many,TRBV20-1,-,TGCAGTGCTAGGGCCTCGACAGATACGCAGTATTTT,CSARASTDTQYF
13,TRBJ2-7,-,TRBV20-1,TRBD1,TGCAGTGCGCGTCCCGGGACAGGGGACGAGCAGTACTTC,CSARPGTGDEQYF
16,TRBJ1-5,medium-sized,TRBV6-2/TRBV6-3,TRBD1,TGTGCCAGCACCCCACGGGCAGGGGGCTCTAGTCAGCCCCAGCATTTT,CASTPRAGGSSQPQHF
15,TRBJ1-2,medium-sized,TRBV12-3/TRBV12-4,TRBD1,TGTGCCAGCAGTTCCACAGGGGCTCCCTACTATGGCTACACCTTC,CASSSTGAPYYGYTF
12,TRBJ2-3,many,TRBV18,-,TGTGCCAGCTCACGGACACAAGATACGCAGTATTTT,CASSRTQDTQYF
16,TRBJ1-1,many,TRBV4-2,-,TGTGCCAGCAGCCCCTTTGGCCAGCTGGAGAACACTGAAGCTTTCTTT,CASSPFGQLENTEAFF
14,TRBJ2-1,once,TRBV12-3/TRBV12-4,TRBD2,TGTGCCAGCAGTTTATCTGCGGGAGGCCCTGAGCAGTTCTTC,CASSLSAGGPEQFF
14,TRBJ1-5,many,TRBV6-1,-,TGTGCCAGCAGTGAAGAATCCGGGAATCAGCCCCAGCATTTT,CASSEESGNQPQHF
17,TRBJ2-5,medium-sized,TRBV2,TRBD2,TGTGCCAGCAGCTTAAATTTTAGACTAGCGGGGAAAGAGACCCAGTACTTC,CASSLNFRLAGKETQYF
17,TRBJ2-1,many,TRBV27,-,TGTGCCAGCAGTCCAATTCAGGGGCTCCGTGCTACAAATGAGCAGTTCTTC,CASSPIQGLRATNEQFF
16,TRBJ2-5,many,TRBV15,TRBD2,TGTGCCACCAGCAGAGTACTAGCGGGTGCCGGGGGCACCCAGTACTTC,CATSRVLAGAGGTQYF